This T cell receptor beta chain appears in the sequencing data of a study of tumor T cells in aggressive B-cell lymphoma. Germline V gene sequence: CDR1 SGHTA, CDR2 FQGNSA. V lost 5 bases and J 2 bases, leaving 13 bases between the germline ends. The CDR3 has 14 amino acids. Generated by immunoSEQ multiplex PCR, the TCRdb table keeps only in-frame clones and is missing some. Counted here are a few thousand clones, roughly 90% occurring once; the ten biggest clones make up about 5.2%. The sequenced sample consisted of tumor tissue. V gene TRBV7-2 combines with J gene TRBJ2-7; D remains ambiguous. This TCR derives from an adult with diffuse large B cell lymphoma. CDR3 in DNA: TGTGCCAGCAGCCCGTACTTAATAGCCTACGAGCAGTACTTC. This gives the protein CASSPYLIAYEQYF.